This TCR beta chain was found in a study of T cells in Graves' hyperthyroidism and ophthalmopathy. Duration under 3 months, a NOSPECS grade of at least 4, and a Clinical Activity Score of at least 3 characterized the ophthalmopathy patients. Exclusion criteria comprised uncontrolled infection, other autoimmune disease, pregnancy or lactation. The diagnostic basis comprised clinical symptoms, serum thyroxine and TRAb, thyroid ultrasound and orbital computed tomography. In this sample, this clonotype turned up many times. It was RNA transcripts that yielded the amplified TCR beta CDR3 regions. Carried out on the TCR CDR3, a first-round RT-PCR used the HTBI primer set. Using its own MiXCR run on the multiplex PCR reads, TCRdb lists one record per CDR3 protein. The sample includes roughly 550,000 distinct CDR3 sequences, roughly 15% of them seen just once. This CDR3 has 13 residues. The V and J ends lost 2 bases and 6 bases respectively, with 8 bases between them. Germline V gene lookup returns CDR1 SGHDT and CDR2 YYEEEE.

The sequence was obtained from a woman aged 25 to 39 with Graves' ophthalmopathy. The chain is built from TRBV5-6 and TRBJ2-2; D remains ambiguous. Sequencing input: blood. The CDR3: CASSFEAAGELFF. The CDR3 region has the DNA TGTGCCAGCAGCTTTGAGGCAGCCGGGGAGCTGTTTTTT.